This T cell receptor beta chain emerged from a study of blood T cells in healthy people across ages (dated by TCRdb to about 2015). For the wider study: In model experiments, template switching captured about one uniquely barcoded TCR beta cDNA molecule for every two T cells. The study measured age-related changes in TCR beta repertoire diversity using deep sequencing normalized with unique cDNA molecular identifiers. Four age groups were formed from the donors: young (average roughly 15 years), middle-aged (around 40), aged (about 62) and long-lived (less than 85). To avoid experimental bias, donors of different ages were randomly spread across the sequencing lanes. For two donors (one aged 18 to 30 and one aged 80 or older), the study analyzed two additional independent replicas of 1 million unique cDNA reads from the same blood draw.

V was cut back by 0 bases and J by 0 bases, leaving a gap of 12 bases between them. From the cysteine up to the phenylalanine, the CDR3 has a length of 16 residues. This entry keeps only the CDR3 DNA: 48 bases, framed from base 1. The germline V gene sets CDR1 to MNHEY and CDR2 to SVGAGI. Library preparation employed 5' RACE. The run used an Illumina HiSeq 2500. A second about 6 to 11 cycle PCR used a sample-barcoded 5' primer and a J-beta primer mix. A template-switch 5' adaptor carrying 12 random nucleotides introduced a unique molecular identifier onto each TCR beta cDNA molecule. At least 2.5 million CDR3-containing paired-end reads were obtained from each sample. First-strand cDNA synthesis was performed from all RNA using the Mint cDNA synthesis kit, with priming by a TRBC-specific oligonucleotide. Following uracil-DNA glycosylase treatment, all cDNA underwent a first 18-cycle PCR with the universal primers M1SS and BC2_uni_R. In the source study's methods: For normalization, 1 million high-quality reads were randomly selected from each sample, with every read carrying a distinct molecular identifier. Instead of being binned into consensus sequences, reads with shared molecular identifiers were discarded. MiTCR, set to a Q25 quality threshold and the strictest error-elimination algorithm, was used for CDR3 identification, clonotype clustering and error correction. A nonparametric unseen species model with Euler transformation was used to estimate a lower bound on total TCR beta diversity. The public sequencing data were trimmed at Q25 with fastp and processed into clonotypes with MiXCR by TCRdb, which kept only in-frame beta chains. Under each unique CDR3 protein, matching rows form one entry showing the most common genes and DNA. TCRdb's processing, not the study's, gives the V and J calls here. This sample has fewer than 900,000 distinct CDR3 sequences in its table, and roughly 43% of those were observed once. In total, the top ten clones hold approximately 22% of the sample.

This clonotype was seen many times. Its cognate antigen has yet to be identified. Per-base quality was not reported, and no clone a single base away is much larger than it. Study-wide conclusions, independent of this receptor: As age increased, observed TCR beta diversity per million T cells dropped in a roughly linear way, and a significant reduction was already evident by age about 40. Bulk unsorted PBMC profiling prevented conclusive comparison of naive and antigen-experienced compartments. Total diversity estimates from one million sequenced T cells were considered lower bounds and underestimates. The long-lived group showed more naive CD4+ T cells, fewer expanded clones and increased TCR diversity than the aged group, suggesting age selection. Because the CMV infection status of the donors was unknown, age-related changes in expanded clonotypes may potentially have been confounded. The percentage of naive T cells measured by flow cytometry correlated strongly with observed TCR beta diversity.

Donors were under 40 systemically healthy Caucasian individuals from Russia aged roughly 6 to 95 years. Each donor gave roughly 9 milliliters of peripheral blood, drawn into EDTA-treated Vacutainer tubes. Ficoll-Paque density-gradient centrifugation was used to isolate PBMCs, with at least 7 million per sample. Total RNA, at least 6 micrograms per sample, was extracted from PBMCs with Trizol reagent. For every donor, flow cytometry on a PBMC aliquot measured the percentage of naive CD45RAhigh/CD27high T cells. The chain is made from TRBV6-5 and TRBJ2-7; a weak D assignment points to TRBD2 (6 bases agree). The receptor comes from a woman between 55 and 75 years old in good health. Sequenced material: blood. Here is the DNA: TGTGCCAGCAGTTACTCGGGCGGGAAGTTCTCCTACGAGCAGTACTTC. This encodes CASSYSGGKFSYEQYF.